Listed here are 28 T cell receptor beta chains from one sample, sequenced in a study of shared clonotypes between healthy human individuals. Method: immunoSEQ multiplex PCR; TCRdb's copy keeps in-frame clones and lacks some. The sample holds about 2 million clones; 85% to 95% are singletons and the top ten take less than 1.5%. Naive CD8 populations comprised CD45RO-negative cells positively selected for CCR7, excluding terminally differentiated effector memory CD45RA+ cells. The sequencing sample was made of naive CD8+ T cells sorted from blood. The origin of the receptors is a man aged 18 to 30 in good health.

CDR3 amino acids: CASSGGAHEQYF. The CDR3, as DNA: TGCGCCAGCAGTGGAGGGGCCCACGAGCAGTACTTC. The chain combines TRBV10-2 with TRBJ2-7; D possibly matches TRBD1 or TRBD2 (5 bases each). The CDR3 has 12 residues. The V gene lost 4 bases and the J gene lost 5 bases, with 9 bases spanning the gap. The germline CDR1 and CDR2 sequences are WSHSY and SAAADI.

The rearrangement links TRBV5-1 to TRBJ2-1, with 8 positions matching TRBD2. The CDR3 is 16 residues long. Germline CDR1 and CDR2: SGHRS and YFSETQ. V trimming: 5 bases; J trimming: 5 bases; junction bases outside the gene matches: 12. The CDR3 sequence is CASSFPRGSGDNEQFF. CDR3 coding DNA: TGCGCCAGCAGTTTTCCCCGGGGTAGCGGGGACAATGAGCAGTTCTTC.

This chain connects TRBV6-6 to TRBJ1-1; no clear D. The V gene lost 2 bases and the J gene lost 10 bases, with 5 bases spanning the gap. Germline V CDR1 and CDR2: MNHNY, SVGAGI (reference sequence). CDR3 length equals 10 residues. Here the CDR3 reads CASSYPPAFF. The DNA for the CDR3 is TGTGCCAGCAGTTACCCCCCAGCTTTCTTT.

The V and J genes are TRBV6-5 and TRBJ2-1; D unresolved. This CDR3 has 13 residues. Trimming cost V 6 bases and J 5 bases, with 11 bases left between them. Germline-derived CDR1 and CDR2 are MNHEY and SVGAGI. The CDR3 coding sequence is TGTGCCAGCAGCCCGGTTGTTAACAATGAGCAGTTCTTC. As protein: CASSPVVNNEQFF.

The chain combines TRBV2 with TRBJ2-1; 8 nucleotides line up with TRBD1. The V and J ends lost 6 bases and 8 bases, in that order; junction bases with no gene match: 15. The germline V gene has CDR1 SNHLY and CDR2 FYNNEI. The CDR3 is 16 residues long. CDR3 coding DNA: TGTGCCAGCAGCCTCCGAGGGCAGGGGGCTCTCCATGAGCAGTTCTTC. Translation: CASSLRGQGALHEQFF.

The rearrangement uses TRBV7-2 and TRBJ2-5; a possible D gene is TRBD1 (7 bases). Trimming removed 5 bases from V and 5 bases from J, with 21 bases in between. Germline V gene data show CDR1 as SGHTA and CDR2 as FQGNSA. This CDR3 contains 16 residues. CDR3 sequence: CASSPLTGTAGETQYF. In nucleotides, the CDR3 is TGTGCCAGCAGCCCTTTGACAGGGACGGCGGGGGAGACCCAGTACTTC.

This clone was counted a single time. This sequence joins TRBV15 and TRBJ1-2; D might be TRBD1 (6 bases). V lost 1 base, J lost 8 bases, and 23 bases lay in between. The CDR3 is 17 residues long. Germline V gene data show CDR1 as LNHNV and CDR2 as YYDKDF (reference sequence). In DNA form, the CDR3 reads TGTGCCACCAGCAGAGTCTGGGGGGGCGACGGTTTTAAGGGCTACACCTTC. Its protein product is CATSRVWGGDGFKGYTF. Looking up the rest from reference TRBV15 and TRBJ1-2 gives the full variable domain: DAMVIQNPRYQVTQFGKPVTLSCSQTLNHNVMYWYQQKSSQAPKLLFHYYDKDFNNEADTPDNFQSRRPNTSFCFLDIRSPGLGDTAMYLCATSRVWGGDGFKGYTFGSGTRLTVV.

This chain joins TRBV5-4 and TRBJ2-7; unclear D gene. The germline V gene has CDR1 SGHNT and CDR2 YYREEE (reference sequence). The CDR3 runs 13 residues. V gave up 0 bases and J gave up 5 bases, with 9 bases separating them. CDR3 nucleotides: TGTGCCAGCAGCTTGGTGGGGTCCGACGAGCAGTACTTC. This encodes CASSLVGSDEQYF.

The gene calls are TRBV11-2 and TRBJ2-3; D is uncertain. V was trimmed by 6 bases and J by 5 bases, leaving 9 bases between them. The CDR3 sequence is 12 residues long. CDR1 and CDR2 from the germline V gene are SGHAT and FQNNGV. CDR3 DNA sequence: TGTGCCAGCAGTTCCGCCGTAGATACGCAGTATTTT. Translating it yields CASSSAVDTQYF.

The genes are TRBV4-1 and TRBJ2-7, with 8 positions matching TRBD1. The J segment lost 7 bases and the V segment lost 1 base, leaving 9 bases of the junction unmatched. Germline V gene sequence: CDR1 MGHRA, CDR2 YSYEKL. The CDR3 length is 15 residues. CDR3 in amino acids: CASSQGTGILREQYF. Here the CDR3 DNA reads TGCGCCAGCAGCCAAGGGACAGGGATTTTGAGGGAGCAGTACTTC.

The chain uses TRBV6-6 and TRBJ2-3; no reliable D call. Germline assignment: CDR1 MNHNY and CDR2 SVGAGI (reference sequence). With 7 bases removed from V and 0 bases from J, the gap between germline ends came to 11 bases. CDR3 size: 14 residues. CDR3 amino acids: CASKAFLSTDTQYF. In DNA, the CDR3 is TGTGCCAGCAAGGCATTCTTAAGCACAGATACGCAGTATTTT.

Remarks on this clone: Other DNA sequences of this sample code for an identical CDR3. The V gene is TRBV11-2, the J gene TRBJ2-3; D tentatively reads TRBD1 or TRBD2 (5 bases each). Germline values: CDR1 SGHAT, CDR2 FQNNGV. The V end was cut by 5 bases, the J end by 6 bases, with 15 bases between. This CDR3 comprises 14 residues. This CDR3 is CASSPGTATDTQYF. DNA of the CDR3: TGTGCCAGCAGCCCTGGGACGGCGACGGATACGCAGTATTTT.

This chain links TRBV2 with TRBJ2-7, with TRBD2 as a possible D gene (6 bases). CDR1 SNHLY and CDR2 FYNNEI come from the germline V gene. The CDR3 sequence is 13 residues long. Trimming removed 6 bases from V and 0 bases from J, with 9 bases in between. CDR3 protein: CASSRESSYEQYF. The CDR3 DNA reads TGTGCCAGCAGCCGGGAGAGCTCCTACGAGCAGTACTTC.

The chain is built from TRBV11-2 and TRBJ2-3; the D gene is possibly TRBD2 (6 bases). V was pared by 1 base and J by 2 bases, with 13 bases between. This CDR3 contains 16 residues. The germline V gene has CDR1 SGHAT and CDR2 FQNNGV. CDR3 bases: TGTGCCAGCAGCTTAGTAGGGTGGGACTTCACAGATACGCAGTATTTT. This sequence encodes CASSLVGWDFTDTQYF.

The chain uses TRBV11-2 and TRBJ1-1, with 7 bases matching TRBD1. V lost 8 bases, J lost 7 bases, and 13 bases stayed unmatched. CDR1 SGHAT and CDR2 FQNNGV come from the germline V gene. The CDR3 consists of 14 residues. The CDR3 protein is CASPLRGRPREAFF. CDR3 sequence (DNA): TGTGCCAGCCCGCTTAGGGGGCGACCGCGTGAAGCTTTCTTT.

The chain recombines TRBV4-1 with TRBJ2-5; 7 bases are shared with TRBD1. Germline V lookup: CDR1 MGHRA, CDR2 YSYEKL. The CDR3 is 15 residues long. V lost 0 bases, J lost 1 base, and 2 bases stayed unmatched. CDR3 in amino acids: CASSQDGTVQETQYF. The CDR3 nucleotides read TGCGCCAGCAGCCAAGATGGGACAGTCCAAGAGACCCAGTACTTC.

This chain uses TRBV13 with TRBJ2-1; D is perhaps TRBD2 (5 bases). Germline V CDR1 and CDR2: PRHDT, FYEKMQ (reference sequence). The CDR3 loop spans 15 amino acids. The V and J ends lost 2 bases and 7 bases respectively, with 15 bases between them. The CDR3 DNA sequence: TGTGCCAGCAGCTTAAGGGTGGATCCGGGGAATGAGCAGTTCTTC. It codes for CASSLRVDPGNEQFF.

The genes are TRBV28 and TRBJ2-5; 7 bases align to TRBD1. Germline assignment: CDR1 MDHEN and CDR2 SYDVKM. With V trimmed by 7 bases and J by 2 bases, 10 bases remained unmatched. CDR3 length: 15 residues. The CDR3 DNA reads TGTGCCAGCATTGAGACAGGGAAGCTTCAAGAGACCCAGTACTTC. It specifies CASIETGKLQETQYF.

The V and J genes are TRBV5-8 and TRBJ2-2, with TRBD2 matching over 8 bases. The V gene end was trimmed by 0 bases and the J gene end by 7 bases; junction bases not matched to a gene: 11. This CDR3 has 17 residues. Germline V lookup: CDR1 SGHTS, CDR2 YDEGEE. The CDR3 nucleotides read TGTGCCAGCAGCTTGGCCCCGGCCAGCGGGAGAGGCGGGGAGCTGTTTTTT. As protein: CASSLAPASGRGGELFF. Together with reference TRBV5-8 and TRBJ2-2, the CDR3 gives the full variable domain: EAGVTQSPTHLIKTRGQQATLRCSPISGHTSVYWYQQALGLGLQFLLWYDEGEERNRGNFPPRFSGRQFPNYSSELNVNALELEDSALYLCASSLAPASGRGGELFFGEGSRLTVL.

V gene TRBV14 combines with J gene TRBJ2-7; D remains unclear. V dropped 1 base and J dropped 7 bases, with 11 bases sitting between them. Germline CDR1 reads SGHDN; CDR2 reads FVKESK. The CDR3 runs to 13 residues. The CDR3 region has the DNA TGTGCCAGCAGCCAAGGGAAATTGTTTGAGCAGTACTTC. Its translation: CASSQGKLFEQYF. Looking up the rest from reference TRBV14 and TRBJ2-7 gives the full variable domain: EAGVTQFPSHSVIEKGQTVTLRCDPISGHDNLYWYRRVMGKEIKFLLHFVKESKQDESGMPNNRFLAERTGGTYSTLKVQPAELEDSGVYFCASSQGKLFEQYFGPGTRLTVT.

This clone was seen only once. The same CDR3 is also encoded by other DNA sequences in this sample. This CDR3 is CASSLGSGELFF. The DNA of the CDR3 is TGTGCCAGCAGCTTGGGCTCCGGGGAGCTGTTTTTT. The genes are TRBV5-4 and TRBJ2-2; no clear D. This CDR3 has 12 amino acids. Germline assignment: CDR1 SGHNT and CDR2 YYREEE (reference sequence). V was pared by 0 bases and J by 6 bases, with 3 bases between.

Regarding this clone: The same CDR3 is also encoded by other DNA sequences in this sample. V usage is TRBV27 and J usage is TRBJ1-2; D possibly corresponds to TRBD1 (5 bases). The CDR3 sequence is 13 residues long. The V end was cut by 5 bases, the J end by 3 bases, with 10 bases between. Germline CDR1 reads MNHEY; CDR2 reads SMNVEV (reference sequence). The CDR3 region has the DNA TGTGCCAGCAGTCCCAGGGTATACTATGGCTACACCTTC. Protein sequence: CASSPRVYYGYTF.

This clone was recorded once. One end of the junction is discordant with germline, which a read error may explain. The gene calls are TRBV11-1 and TRBJ1-1, with D unresolved. The germline V gene encodes CDR1 SGHAT and CDR2 FQDESV (reference sequence). This CDR3 is built from 13 residues. The CDR3 coding sequence is TGTGCCAGCGGCTTAAGTGGTAACACTGAAGCTTTCTTT. The encoded protein is CASGLSGNTEAFF.

J is TRBJ2-1 and V is TRBV18, with 10 bases matching TRBD1. This CDR3 is built from 15 residues. Losses at the gene ends were 3 bases for V and 6 bases for J; bases not matched to a gene: 5. Germline assignment: CDR1 KGHSH and CDR2 LQKENI. The CDR3 nucleotides read TGTGCCAGCTCACCCGTGGACAGGGGGTTCAATGAGCAGTTCTTC. Its protein product is CASSPVDRGFNEQFF.

With respect to this clone: The sample carries other DNA sequences with the same CDR3. In nucleotides, the CDR3 is TGTGCCAGCAGTTATAGTGAAGCACCTTACGAGCAGTACTTC. Translated, it gives CASSYSEAPYEQYF. The rearrangement joins TRBV6-5 to TRBJ2-7; D is undetermined. V was cut by 3 bases and J by 4 bases, with 13 bases left in between. CDR3 length: 14 amino acids. The germline CDR1 and CDR2 sequences are MNHEY and SVGAGI.

The rearrangement links TRBV15 to TRBJ2-1; 9 nucleotides align to TRBD2. Trimming at V came to 1 base and at J to 14 bases, leaving 9 bases not matched to a gene. CDR1 and CDR2 from the germline V gene are LNHNV and YYDKDF (reference sequence). The CDR3 contains 14 residues. The DNA for the CDR3 is TGTGCCACCAGCAGAGTAGCGGGAGATCTTCGTAAGTTCTTC. Protein: CATSRVAGDLRKFF.

This clone was found a few times. Distinct nucleotide sequences in the sample also encode this CDR3. This sequence joins TRBV13 and TRBJ2-3; D call uncertain. Germline CDR1 PRHDT, CDR2 FYEKMQ (reference sequence). V lost 1 base and J lost 1, with 3 bases in between. There are 13 residues in the CDR3. CDR3 DNA: TGTGCCAGCAGCTTAGCGGGCACAGATACGCAGTATTTT. It specifies CASSLAGTDTQYF.

CDR3 DNA: TGTGCCAGCAGGGAATTTATAGCGGGAGAGGGGTACGAGCAGTACTTC. This codes for CASREFIAGEGYEQYF. The chain couples TRBV6-1 to TRBJ2-7, with 9 bases that match TRBD2. The CDR3 consists of 16 residues. Germline-derived CDR1 and CDR2 are MNHNS and SASEGT. Unmatched junction bases numbered 13, after V lost 6 bases and J lost 4 bases.